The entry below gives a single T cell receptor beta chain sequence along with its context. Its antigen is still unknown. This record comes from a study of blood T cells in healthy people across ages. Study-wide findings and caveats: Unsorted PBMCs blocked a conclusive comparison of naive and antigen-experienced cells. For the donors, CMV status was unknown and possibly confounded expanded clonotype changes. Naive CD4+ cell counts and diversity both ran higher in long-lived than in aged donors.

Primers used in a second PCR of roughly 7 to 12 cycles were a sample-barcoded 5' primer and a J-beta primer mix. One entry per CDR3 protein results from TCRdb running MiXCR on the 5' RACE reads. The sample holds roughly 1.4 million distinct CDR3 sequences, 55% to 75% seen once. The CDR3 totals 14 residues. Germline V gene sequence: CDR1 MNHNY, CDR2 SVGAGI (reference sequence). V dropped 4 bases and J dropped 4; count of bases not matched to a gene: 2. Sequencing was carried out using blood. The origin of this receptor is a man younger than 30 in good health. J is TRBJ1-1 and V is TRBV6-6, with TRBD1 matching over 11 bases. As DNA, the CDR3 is TGTGCCAGCAGTTTTGGGACAGGGGGCACTGAAGCTTTCTTT. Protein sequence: CASSFGTGGTEAFF.